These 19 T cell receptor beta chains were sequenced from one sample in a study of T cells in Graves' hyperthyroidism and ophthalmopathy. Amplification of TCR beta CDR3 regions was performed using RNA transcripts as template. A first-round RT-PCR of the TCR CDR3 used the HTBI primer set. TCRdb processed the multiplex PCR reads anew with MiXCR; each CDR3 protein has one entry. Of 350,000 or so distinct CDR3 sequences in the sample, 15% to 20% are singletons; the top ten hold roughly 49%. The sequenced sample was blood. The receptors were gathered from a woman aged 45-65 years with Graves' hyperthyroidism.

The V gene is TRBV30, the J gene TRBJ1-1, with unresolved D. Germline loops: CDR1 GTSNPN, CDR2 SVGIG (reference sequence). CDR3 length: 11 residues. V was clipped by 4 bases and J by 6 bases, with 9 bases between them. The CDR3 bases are TGTGCCTGGATTGGATCCGCTGAAGCTTTCTTT. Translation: CAWIGSAEAFF.

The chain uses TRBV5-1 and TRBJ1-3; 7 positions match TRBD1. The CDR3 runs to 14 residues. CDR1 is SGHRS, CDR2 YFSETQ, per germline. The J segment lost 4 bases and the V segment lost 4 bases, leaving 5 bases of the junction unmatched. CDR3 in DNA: TGCGCCAGCAGCGAGGGGACAGTAGGAAACACCATATATTTT. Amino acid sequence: CASSEGTVGNTIYF. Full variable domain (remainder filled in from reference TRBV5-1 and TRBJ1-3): KAGVTQTPRYLIKTRGQQVTLSCSPISGHRSVSWYQQTPGQGLQFLFEYFSETQRNKGNFPGRFSGRQFSNSRSEMNVSTLELGDSALYLCASSEGTVGNTIYFGEGSWLTVV.

CDR3 bases: TGTGCCTGGGTGCGGGACACCTTGCTCTACAATGAGCAGTTCTTC. Its protein is CAWVRDTLLYNEQFF. The chain employs TRBV30 and TRBJ2-1; the D gene could be TRBD1 or TRBD2 (6 bases each). This CDR3 comprises 15 residues. Germline V gene data show CDR1 as GTSNPN and CDR2 as SVGIG (reference sequence). Trimming took 5 bases from V and 3 from J, leaving 17 bases between them.

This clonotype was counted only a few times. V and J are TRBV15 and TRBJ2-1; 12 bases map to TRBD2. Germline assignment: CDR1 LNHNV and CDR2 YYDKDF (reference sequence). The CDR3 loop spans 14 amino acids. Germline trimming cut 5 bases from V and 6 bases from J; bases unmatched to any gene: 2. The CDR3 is CATSRTSGVNEQFF. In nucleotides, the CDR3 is TGTGCCACCAGCCGGACTAGCGGGGTCAATGAGCAGTTCTTC.

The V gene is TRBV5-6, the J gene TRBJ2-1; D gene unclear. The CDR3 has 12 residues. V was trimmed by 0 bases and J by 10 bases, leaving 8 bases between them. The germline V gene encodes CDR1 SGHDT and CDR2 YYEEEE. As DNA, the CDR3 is TGTGCCAGCAGCTTGGTAAGCTCAGAGCAGTTCTTC. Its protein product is CASSLVSSEQFF.

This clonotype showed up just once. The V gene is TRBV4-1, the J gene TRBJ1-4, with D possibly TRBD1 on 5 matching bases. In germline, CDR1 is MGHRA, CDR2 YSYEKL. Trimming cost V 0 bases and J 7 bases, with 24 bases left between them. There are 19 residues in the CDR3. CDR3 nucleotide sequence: TGCGCCAGCAGCCAAGAGTGGGGCTGGGAGGGTGACGAGGCTGAAAAACTGTTTTTT. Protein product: CASSQEWGWEGDEAEKLFF.

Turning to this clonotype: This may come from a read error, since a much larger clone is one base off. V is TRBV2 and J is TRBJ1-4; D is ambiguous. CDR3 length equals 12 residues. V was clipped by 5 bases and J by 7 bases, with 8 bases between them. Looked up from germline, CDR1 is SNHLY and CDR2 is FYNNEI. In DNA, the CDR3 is TGTGCCAGCAGTAAAGAAAGTGAAAAACTGTTTTTT. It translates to CASSKESEKLFF.

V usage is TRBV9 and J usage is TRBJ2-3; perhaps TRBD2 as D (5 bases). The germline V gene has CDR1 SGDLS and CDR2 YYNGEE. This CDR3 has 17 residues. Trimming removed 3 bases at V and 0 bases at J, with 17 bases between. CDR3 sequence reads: CASSAGGALLSTDTQYF. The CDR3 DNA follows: TGTGCCAGCAGCGCAGGAGGAGCGTTACTAAGCACAGATACGCAGTATTTT.

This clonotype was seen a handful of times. CDR3 bases: TGCGCCAGCAGCTTGAGAGGACAGGGAAGTGTCGCCGGGGAGCTGTTTTTT. Protein sequence: CASSLRGQGSVAGELFF. The gene calls are TRBV5-1 and TRBJ2-2; 8 positions agree with TRBD1. The CDR3 is 17 amino acids. The V gene's germline CDR1 is SGHRS and CDR2 YFSETQ. Trimming cost V 1 base and J 6 bases; bases outside gene matches: 11.

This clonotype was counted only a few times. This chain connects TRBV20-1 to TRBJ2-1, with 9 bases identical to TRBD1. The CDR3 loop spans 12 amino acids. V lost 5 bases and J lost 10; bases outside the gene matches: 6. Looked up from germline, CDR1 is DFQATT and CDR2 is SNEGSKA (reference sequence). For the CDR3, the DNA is TGCAGTGCTTGGATGGGACAGGGAGAGCAGTTCTTC. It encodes CSAWMGQGEQFF.

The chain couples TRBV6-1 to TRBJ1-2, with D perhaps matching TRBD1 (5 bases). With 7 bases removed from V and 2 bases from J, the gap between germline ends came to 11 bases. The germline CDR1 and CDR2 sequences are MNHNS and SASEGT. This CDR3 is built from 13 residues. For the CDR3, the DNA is TGTGCCAGCACTGGGGCAGGGAACTATGGCTACACCTTC. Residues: CASTGAGNYGYTF.

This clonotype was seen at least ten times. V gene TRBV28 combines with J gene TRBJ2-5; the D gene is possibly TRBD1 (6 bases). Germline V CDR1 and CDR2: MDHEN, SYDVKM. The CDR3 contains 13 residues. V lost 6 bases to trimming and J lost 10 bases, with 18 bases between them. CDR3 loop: CASSLGTPGIQYF. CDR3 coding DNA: TGTGCCAGCAGCCTTGGGACACCCGGGATCCAGTACTTC.

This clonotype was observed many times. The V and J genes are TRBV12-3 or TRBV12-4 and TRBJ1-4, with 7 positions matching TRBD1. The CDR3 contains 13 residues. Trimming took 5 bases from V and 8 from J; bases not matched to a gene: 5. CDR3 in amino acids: CASSDREGEKLFF. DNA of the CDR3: TGTGCCAGCAGTGACAGGGAAGGCGAAAAACTGTTTTTT.

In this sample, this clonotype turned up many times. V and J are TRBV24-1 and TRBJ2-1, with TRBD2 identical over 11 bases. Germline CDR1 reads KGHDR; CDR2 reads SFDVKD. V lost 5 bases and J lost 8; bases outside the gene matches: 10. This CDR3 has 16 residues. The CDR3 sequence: CATSVSSGGPRDEQFF. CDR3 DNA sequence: TGTGCCACCAGTGTGTCTAGCGGGGGGCCTAGGGATGAGCAGTTCTTC.

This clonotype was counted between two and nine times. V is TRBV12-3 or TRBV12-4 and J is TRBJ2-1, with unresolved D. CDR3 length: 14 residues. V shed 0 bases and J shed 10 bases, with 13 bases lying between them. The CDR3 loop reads CASSLAGWQEEQFF. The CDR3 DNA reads TGTGCCAGCAGTTTAGCAGGGTGGCAGGAAGAGCAGTTCTTC.

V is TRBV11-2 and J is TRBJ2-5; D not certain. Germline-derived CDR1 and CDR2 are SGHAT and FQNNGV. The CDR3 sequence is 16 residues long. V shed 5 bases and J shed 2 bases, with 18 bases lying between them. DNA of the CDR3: TGTGCCAGCAGCCCCGGACGCCGAGACCAACAAGAGACCCAGTACTTC. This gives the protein CASSPGRRDQQETQYF.

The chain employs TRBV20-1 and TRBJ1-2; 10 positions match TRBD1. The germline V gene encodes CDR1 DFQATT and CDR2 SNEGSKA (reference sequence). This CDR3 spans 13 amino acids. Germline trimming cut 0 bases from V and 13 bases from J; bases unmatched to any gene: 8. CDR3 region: CSARDGTGEDCTF. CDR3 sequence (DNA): TGCAGTGCTAGAGATGGGACAGGGGAAGACTGCACCTTC.

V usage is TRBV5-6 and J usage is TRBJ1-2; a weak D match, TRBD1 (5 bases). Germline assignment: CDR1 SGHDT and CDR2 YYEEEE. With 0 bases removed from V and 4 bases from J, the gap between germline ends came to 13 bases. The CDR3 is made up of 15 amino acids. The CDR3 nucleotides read TGTGCCAGCAGCTTGGATGGGACGGGACTCTATGGCTACACCTTC. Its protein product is CASSLDGTGLYGYTF. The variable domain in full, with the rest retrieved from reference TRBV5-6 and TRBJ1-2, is DAGVTQSPTHLIKTRGQQVTLRCSPKSGHDTVSWYQQALGQGPQFIFQYYEEEERQRGNFPDRFSGHQFPNYSSELNVNALLLGDSALYLCASSLDGTGLYGYTFGSGTRLTVV.

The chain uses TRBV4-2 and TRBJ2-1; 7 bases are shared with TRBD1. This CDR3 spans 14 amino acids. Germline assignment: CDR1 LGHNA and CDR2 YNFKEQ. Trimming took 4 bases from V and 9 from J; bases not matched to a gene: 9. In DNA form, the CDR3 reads TGTGCCAGCAGCCTTAGGACAGGCAATCGTGAGCAGTTCTTC. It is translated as CASSLRTGNREQFF.